The source of this T cell receptor beta chain is a study of T cells in Graves' hyperthyroidism and ophthalmopathy. About the study: The authors collected peripheral blood at initial diagnosis, before any treatment.

The length of the CDR3 is 18 residues. V shed 6 bases and J shed 9 bases, with 30 bases lying between them. The CDR3 regions of TCR beta were amplified from RNA transcripts. In the first-round RT-PCR of the TCR CDR3, the HTBI primer set was used. TCRdb independently ran MiXCR on the multiplex PCR reads; one entry per CDR3 protein. Of hundreds of thousands of distinct CDR3 sequences listed, around 21% were seen once; the top ten hold roughly 30%. A Clinical Activity Score of at least 3, a NOSPECS grade of at least 4 and a duration under 3 months were recorded in the ophthalmopathy patients. V usage is TRBV12-3 or TRBV12-4 and J usage is TRBJ2-1; D possibly corresponds to TRBD2 (7 bases). Specimen: blood. The sequence came from a man younger than 45 with Graves' ophthalmopathy. The CDR3 DNA reads as TGTGCCAGCAGGTTGGGGGCCGCGGCCCGGCGGGAGAAGGGTGAGCAGTTCTTC. The encoded protein is CASRLGAAARREKGEQFF.